This TCR beta chain was captured by sequencing in a study of blood T cell repertoires in COVID-19. Individuals drawn from 24 US areas were about 18 to 90 years old. The CDR3 extends over 16 amino acids. CDR1 and CDR2 from the germline V gene are SGHRS and YFSETQ. V shed 3 bases and J 6 bases; nucleotides not matched to a gene: 14. Only in-frame clones appear in the TCRdb table, and some are missing; sequencing was by immunoSEQ multiplex PCR. The sample consists of some 260,000 clones, roughly 87% of them appearing once. The sequenced sample consisted of PBMCs or T cells enriched from blood (not recorded which). The clonotype comes from a woman in her twenties or thirties with acute COVID-19. The chain combines TRBV5-1 with TRBJ1-2, with 7 bases that match TRBD1. The CDR3 loop is CASSSGLRQGINGYTF. In DNA, the CDR3 is TGCGCCAGCAGCTCCGGACTAAGACAGGGTATAAATGGCTACACCTTC. The whole variable domain, remainder taken from reference TRBV5-1 and TRBJ1-2, is KAGVTQTPRYLIKTRGQQVTLSCSPISGHRSVSWYQQTPGQGLQFLFEYFSETQRNKGNFPGRFSGRQFSNSRSEMNVSTLELGDSALYLCASSSGLRQGINGYTFGSGTRLTVV.